The 25 T cell receptor beta chains below were found in one sample sequenced in a study of T cell changes during pregnancy in multiple sclerosis. Libraries were prepared by immunoSEQ multiplex PCR; TCRdb keeps only in-frame clonotypes and omits some of them. Here the sample spans 35,000 to 55,000 clones, 80% to 95% being singletons. Sequencing used CD4+ T cells from peripheral blood mononuclear cells, obtained before pregnancy. These receptors were collected from a female donor with multiple sclerosis, enrolled in a pregnancy study.

The rearrangement joins TRBV25-1 to TRBJ1-1; TRBD1 might be the D (5 bases). This CDR3 comprises 16 residues. Germline V CDR1 and CDR2: MGHDK, SYGVNS. V was pared by 4 bases and J by 4 bases, with 19 bases between. Here the CDR3 reads CASSAEGPGFSTEAFF. DNA for the CDR3: TGTGCCAGCAGTGCTGAAGGGCCAGGGTTCTCCACTGAAGCTTTCTTT.

The chain couples TRBV6-4 to TRBJ2-3, with a weak D call TRBD1 (6 bases). Germline V lookup: CDR1 MRHNA, CDR2 SNTAGT. V was pared by 4 bases and J by 6 bases, with 14 bases between. CDR3 length equals 14 residues. The CDR3 coding sequence is TGTGCCAGCAGTGTCTTCAGGGGAACGGATACGCAGTATTTT. It is translated as CASSVFRGTDTQYF.

The CDR3 DNA sequence: TGCAGCGTTAGGGGGCTTCCTACGGATGAGCAGTTCTTC. As protein: CSVRGLPTDEQFF. This chain connects TRBV29-1 to TRBJ2-1; 7 bases are shared with TRBD1. Trimming took 5 bases from V and 8 from J; bases not matched to a gene: 9. Germline CDR1 and CDR2: SQVTM and ANQGSEA. The CDR3 extends over 13 amino acids.

This clone was counted a few times. CDR3 residues: CASRRGQGLSGANVLTF. DNA of the CDR3: TGTGCCAGCAGGAGGGGACAGGGGCTCTCTGGGGCCAACGTCCTGACTTTC. The V gene is TRBV2, the J gene TRBJ2-6; 10 bases are a match to TRBD1. This CDR3 spans 17 amino acids. CDR1 and CDR2 from the germline V gene are SNHLY and FYNNEI. The V and J ends lost 6 bases and 0 bases, in that order; junction bases with no gene match: 5.

This rearrangement joins TRBV27 to TRBJ1-5, with 7 bases fitting TRBD1. V lost 11 bases and J lost 5; bases outside the gene matches: 15. The CDR3 length is 15 residues. Germline-derived CDR1 and CDR2 are MNHEY and SMNVEV (reference sequence). The CDR3 region has the DNA TGTGCCCGCTACCGTTACGACAGGGTCGATCAGCCCCAGCATTTT. Translated, it gives CARYRYDRVDQPQHF.

The chain combines TRBV5-1 with TRBJ2-7; TRBD1 matches at 9 bases. V dropped 0 bases and J dropped 5; count of bases not matched to a gene: 6. This CDR3 is built from 15 residues. Germline lookup yields CDR1 SGHRS and CDR2 YFSETQ. In nucleotides, the CDR3 is TGCGCCAGCAGCTTGGATGGGGACAGGGCCCACGAGCAGTACTTC. Translation: CASSLDGDRAHEQYF.

The chain recombines TRBV4-3 with TRBJ2-7; D is undetermined. Germline values: CDR1 LGHNA, CDR2 YSLEER. The V and J ends lost 0 bases and 0 bases respectively, with 6 bases between them. The CDR3 covers 14 residues. The DNA of the CDR3 is TGCGCCAGCAGCCAAGACACTGACTCCTACGAGCAGTACTTC. This encodes CASSQDTDSYEQYF.

The chain links TRBV5-1 to TRBJ2-7, with D uncertain. V lost 0 bases and J lost 5, with 9 bases in between. The CDR3 runs to 13 residues. Germline CDR1 reads SGHRS; CDR2 reads YFSETQ. This CDR3 reads CASSLVARNEQYF. The CDR3 bases are TGCGCCAGCAGCTTGGTGGCTAGGAACGAGCAGTACTTC.

This chain uses TRBV6-5 with TRBJ2-5; 14 bases map to TRBD2. In germline, CDR1 is MNHEY, CDR2 SVGAGI. With 2 bases clipped from V and 7 bases from J, the junction kept 6 bases outside the gene matches. The CDR3 length is 16 residues. The CDR3 DNA follows: TGTGCCAGCAGTTACAGGACTAGCGGGGGGCACGGGACCCAGTACTTC. Amino acid sequence: CASSYRTSGGHGTQYF.

V and J are TRBV5-1 and TRBJ2-1; 11 nucleotides line up with TRBD2. The germline CDR1 and CDR2 sequences are SGHRS and YFSETQ. The CDR3 sequence is 17 residues long. V lost 2 bases and J lost 12; bases outside the gene matches: 16. The CDR3 coding sequence is TGCGCCAGCAGCTTAGACCCTAAGGGGAAACTAGCGGGAGCGCAGTTCTTC. It codes for CASSLDPKGKLAGAQFF.

V is TRBV28 and J is TRBJ2-3; TRBD1 aligns across 11 bases. Germline V CDR1 and CDR2: MDHEN, SYDVKM. The CDR3 has 16 residues. Germline trimming cut 4 bases from V and 5 bases from J; bases unmatched to any gene: 8. The chain's CDR3 is CASSSWTGGSKDTQYF. CDR3 coding DNA: TGTGCCAGCAGTTCCTGGACAGGGGGCAGTAAAGATACGCAGTATTTT.

The chain is built from TRBV6-5 and TRBJ1-4; 8 bases are shared with TRBD1. The germline V gene has CDR1 MNHEY and CDR2 SVGAGI. V dropped 4 bases and J dropped 5; count of bases not matched to a gene: 3. The CDR3 contains 14 residues. CDR3 loop: CASSWTGPNEKLFF. CDR3 DNA: TGTGCCAGCAGTTGGACAGGGCCGAATGAAAAACTGTTTTTT.

The chain combines TRBV18 with TRBJ2-7, with D maybe TRBD2 (7 bases). Between the trimmed V and J ends, which lost 7 bases and 2 bases, there was a span of 12 bases. In germline, CDR1 is KGHSH, CDR2 LQKENI. The CDR3 has 13 amino acids. CDR3 coding DNA: TGTGCCAGCTGCGCGGGGGCCCCCTACGAGCAGTACTTC. It specifies CASCAGAPYEQYF.

J is TRBJ2-5 and V is TRBV7-2, with TRBD1 matching 9 bases. Germline CDR1 and CDR2: SGHTA and FQGNSA. J lost 5 bases, V lost 5 bases, and 9 bases had no gene match. The CDR3 runs to 15 residues. CDR3: CASSSQGQGGETQYF. CDR3 DNA: TGTGCCAGCAGCAGTCAGGGACAGGGAGGGGAGACCCAGTACTTC. Filled out from reference TRBV7-2 and TRBJ2-5, the complete variable domain reads GAGVSQSPSNKVTEKGKDVELRCDPISGHTALYWYRQSLGQGLEFLIYFQGNSAPDKSGLPSDRFSAERTGGSVSTLTIQRTQQEDSAVYLCASSSQGQGGETQYFGPGTRLLVL.

This clone was counted between two and nine times. The chain employs TRBV11-2 and TRBJ2-3; 16 bases are a match to TRBD2. The CDR3 has 16 amino acids. V gave up 5 bases and J gave up 10 bases; unmatched junction bases: 9. Germline values: CDR1 SGHAT, CDR2 FQNNGV. The DNA for the CDR3 is TGTGCCAGCAGCCCCGGGACTAGCGGGAGGGCCGCGGCGCAGTATTTT. Protein sequence: CASSPGTSGRAAAQYF.

The rearrangement joins TRBV4-1 to TRBJ2-1; 10 nucleotides match TRBD2. Germline CDR1 MGHRA, CDR2 YSYEKL. This CDR3 has 18 residues. V lost 2 bases and J lost 6; bases outside the gene matches: 13. The CDR3 loop is CASSQPQGWGTSANEQFF. The CDR3 DNA reads TGCGCCAGCAGCCAACCCCAGGGTTGGGGGACTAGCGCCAATGAGCAGTTCTTC.

This clone was observed a single time. The chain combines TRBV19 with TRBJ1-1; possibly TRBD1 for D (5 bases). CDR1 and CDR2 (germline): LNHDA, SQIVND (reference sequence). The CDR3 is 14 residues long. V was cut by 7 bases and J by 4 bases, with 16 bases left in between. Here the CDR3 DNA reads TGTGCCAGTACTCGGGTTATAAGGGGCACTGAAGCTTTCTTT. This codes for CASTRVIRGTEAFF.

The V call is TRBV10-3, the J call TRBJ2-1, with 13 nucleotides matching TRBD2. V lost 0 bases and J lost 8; bases outside the gene matches: 7. The germline V gene encodes CDR1 ENHRY and CDR2 SYGVKD. The CDR3 contains 17 residues. CDR3 DNA: TGTGCCATCAGTGAGTCGGTCGGGACTAGCGGGGTTTATGAGCAGTTCTTC. Translation gives CAISESVGTSGVYEQFF.

This clone showed up just once. V usage is TRBV5-4 and J usage is TRBJ2-5, with D tentatively TRBD2 (6 bases). With 3 bases removed from V and 5 bases from J, the gap between germline ends came to 11 bases. Germline CDR1 is SGHNT and CDR2 is YYREEE (reference sequence). This CDR3 is built from 13 residues. The CDR3 is CASSSGGGETQYF. DNA of the CDR3: TGTGCCAGCAGCTCTGGAGGAGGGGAGACCCAGTACTTC.

The V call is TRBV5-4, the J call TRBJ1-6; D is undetermined. The CDR3 runs 13 residues. Germline CDR1 and CDR2: SGHNT and YYREEE (reference sequence). V dropped 5 bases and J dropped 7 bases, with 10 bases sitting between them. CDR3 in DNA: TGTGCCAGCAGGGTAGCCCTCAATTCACCCCTCCACTTT. Translated, it gives CASRVALNSPLHF.

The chain joins TRBV9 to TRBJ2-2; D perhaps matches TRBD1 (6 bases). The CDR3 is made up of 15 amino acids. Germline V gene lookup returns CDR1 SGDLS and CDR2 YYNGEE. V was cut by 4 bases and J by 7 bases, with 17 bases left in between. This CDR3 is CASSPQPRGHGELFF. CDR3 in DNA: TGTGCCAGCAGCCCTCAGCCCAGGGGTCACGGGGAGCTGTTTTTT.

The rearrangement links TRBV11-2 to TRBJ2-1, with a weak D call TRBD2 (6 bases). The CDR3 totals 16 residues. Germline-derived CDR1 and CDR2 are SGHAT and FQNNGV. Trimming removed 2 bases from V and 3 bases from J, with 14 bases in between. The CDR3 DNA reads TGTGCCAGCAGCTTATCCGGGACTGTGGTCTACAATGAGCAGTTCTTC. Its protein is CASSLSGTVVYNEQFF.

The V call is TRBV5-1, the J call TRBJ2-1; possibly TRBD2 for D (7 bases). The V gene's germline CDR1 is SGHRS and CDR2 YFSETQ. The CDR3 has 15 amino acids. V gave up 0 bases and J gave up 5 bases, with 12 bases separating them. The CDR3 region has the DNA TGCGCCAGCAGCTTGGGCGGGGGCGCGCACAATGAGCAGTTCTTC. The encoded protein is CASSLGGGAHNEQFF.

The CDR3, as DNA: TGTGCCAGCAGCGTAGGACAGGGTATCCCATATGGCTACACCTTC. This gives the protein CASSVGQGIPYGYTF. The V call is TRBV7-9, the J call TRBJ1-2, with TRBD1 matching over 8 bases. The germline gives CDR1 SEHNR, CDR2 FQNEAQ (reference sequence). V lost 5 bases, J lost 5 bases, and 10 bases stayed unmatched. The CDR3 runs to 15 residues.

V gene TRBV15 combines with J gene TRBJ1-5, with 9 bases fitting TRBD1. Germline loops: CDR1 LNHNV, CDR2 YYDKDF (reference sequence). CDR3 length: 17 residues. V trimming: 3 bases; J trimming: 2 bases; junction bases outside the gene matches: 8. CDR3 in amino acids: CATSSQQGARGNQPQHF. Written as DNA, the CDR3 is TGTGCCACCAGCAGCCAACAGGGGGCGAGGGGCAATCAGCCCCAGCATTTT.